This is a list of T cell receptor beta chains from one sample in a study of Ad26.COV2.S vaccination and SARS-CoV-2 variants. Assay: immunoSEQ multiplex PCR; the TCRdb copy retains only in-frame clones and omits some. In the table there are more than 400,000 clones, 80% to 95% of which are singletons. Sequencing used peripheral blood, obtained in a trial of Ad26.COV2.S vaccine versus placebo. The receptors were sampled from a person aged 18-60 years who received the Ad26.COV2.S COVID-19 vaccine or a placebo. Each CDR3 is given with its conserved first and last residue. Fields, in order: J gene, clone size, D gene, V gene, CDR3 protein, CDR3 DNA. A D gene is named only where the DNA matches it firmly. Not all rows give a size; the values are once, few, many and, for expanded clones, a class.

>TRBJ2-2|.|.|TRBV3-1/TRBV3-2
CASSHHTGELFF
TGTGCCAGCAGCCACCACACCGGGGAGCTGTTTTTT
>TRBJ1-1|.|.|TRBV18
CASSPLTVNTEAFF
TGTGCCAGCTCACCCCTGACAGTGAACACTGAAGCTTTCTTT
>TRBJ2-3|.|TRBD2|TRBV19
CASNERGSTDTQYF
TGTGCCAGTAATGAGCGGGGTAGCACAGATACGCAGTATTTT
>TRBJ2-1|once|.|TRBV6-2/TRBV6-3
CASSPSTVYNEQFF
TGTGCCAGCAGCCCTTCGACGGTATACAATGAGCAGTTCTTC
>TRBJ1-1|once|.|TRBV28
CASSFPQLSPTEAFF
TGTGCCAGCAGTTTCCCCCAACTCAGTCCCACTGAAGCTTTCTTT
>TRBJ2-3|.|TRBD2|TRBV5-1
CASSRTIRLAGGQDTQYF
TGCGCCAGCAGCAGAACAATACGACTAGCGGGGGGGCAGGATACGCAGTATTTT
>TRBJ2-7|.|.|TRBV6-5
CASSRIGREQYF
TGTGCCAGCAGTCGCATAGGGAGGGAGCAGTACTTC
>TRBJ2-7|.|.|TRBV19
CASRPGLNDYEQYF
TGTGCCAGTAGGCCTGGGCTCAACGACTACGAGCAGTACTTC
>TRBJ1-3|.|.|TRBV29-1
CSAELFGNTIYF
TGCAGCGCTGAATTGTTCGGAAACACCATATATTTT
>TRBJ2-7|.|.|TRBV6-6
CASSYGNYEQYF
TGTGCCAGCAGTTACGGCAACTACGAGCAGTACTTC
>TRBJ2-7|.|.|TRBV29-1
CSVTGISYEQYF
TGCAGCGTGACCGGGATCTCCTACGAGCAGTACTTC
>TRBJ2-7|.|.|TRBV14
CASSMTDLYEQYF
TGTGCCAGCAGCATGACAGACCTCTACGAGCAGTACTTC
>TRBJ2-3|.|TRBD1|TRBV7-9
CASSLETGVRPDTQYF
TGTGCCAGCAGCTTAGAAACAGGGGTTCGCCCAGATACGCAGTATTTT
>TRBJ2-2|.|.|TRBV5-1
CASSLGMWENTGELFF
TGCGCCAGCAGCTTGGGTATGTGGGAGAACACCGGGGAGCTGTTTTTT
>TRBJ2-3|.|.|TRBV11-2
CASSLDRSTDTQYF
TGTGCCAGCAGCTTAGATCGAAGCACAGATACGCAGTATTTT
>TRBJ1-6|.|TRBD1|TRBV19
CASSRTGTGSVSYNSPLHF
TGTGCCAGTAGTCGGACCGGGACAGGGTCCGTTTCCTATAATTCACCCCTCCACTTT
>TRBJ2-5|.|TRBD2|TRBV7-2
CASSKPGLAPQETQYF
TGTGCCAGCAGTAAACCGGGACTAGCGCCTCAAGAGACCCAGTACTTC
>TRBJ1-2|.|.|TRBV6-5
CASSYSVAVYGYTF
TGTGCCAGCAGTTACTCGGTGGCAGTCTATGGCTACACCTTC
>TRBJ2-3|.|TRBD2|TRBV3-1/TRBV3-2
CASSTGLASKASVRTDTQYF
TGTGCCAGCAGCACAGGACTAGCAAGTAAAGCATCGGTCCGGACAGATACGCAGTATTTT
>TRBJ1-1|.|.|TRBV12-3/TRBV12-4
CASSSLMNTEAFF
TGTGCCAGCAGTTCACTCATGAACACTGAAGCTTTCTTT
>TRBJ2-3|.|.|TRBV10-3
CAISDDRMSTDTQYF
TGTGCCATCAGTGACGACAGGATGAGCACAGATACGCAGTATTTT
>TRBJ2-1|.|.|TRBV15
CATSRDPAGEQFF
TGTGCCACCAGCAGAGACCCCGCGGGGGAGCAGTTCTTC
>TRBJ2-7|.|TRBD1|TRBV5-3
CARSLVDRGYEQYF
TGTGCCAGAAGCTTGGTTGACAGGGGATACGAGCAGTACTTC
>TRBJ1-1|.|.|TRBV10-3
CATKPDLNTEAFF
TGTGCCACTAAACCGGACCTGAACACTGAAGCTTTCTTT
>TRBJ1-6|once|TRBD1|TRBV23-1
CASSQRNRDRGRRPLHF
TGCGCCAGCAGTCAACGAAACCGGGACAGGGGGCGCCGACCCCTCCACTTT
>TRBJ2-2|.|.|TRBV21-1
CASSRSRTGNTGELFF
TGTGCCAGCAGCAGAAGCCGGACAGGTAACACCGGGGAGCTGTTTTTT
>TRBJ1-2|.|TRBD1|TRBV28
CASRNRGLYTF
TGTGCCAGCCGTAACAGGGGGCTCTACACCTTC
>TRBJ2-7|.|.|TRBV20-1
CSASGSVEQYF
TGCAGTGCTAGTGGGTCCGTCGAGCAGTACTTC
>TRBJ1-2|once|TRBD1|TRBV5-4
CASSSLDRGYGYTF
TGTGCCAGCAGCAGCCTGGACAGGGGCTATGGCTACACCTTC
>TRBJ1-3|.|TRBD1|TRBV2
CASSDQGRARDREENSGNTIYF
TGTGCCAGCAGTGATCAGGGCAGGGCCAGGGACAGGGAAGAAAACTCTGGAAACACCATATATTTT
>TRBJ1-2|.|.|TRBV6-5
CASSRDGNYGYTF
TGTGCCAGCAGTCGGGACGGAAACTATGGCTACACCTTC
>TRBJ1-2|.|TRBD1|TRBV11-2
CASSPGTAYGYTF
TGTGCCAGCAGCCCGGGGACAGCCTATGGCTACACCTTC
>TRBJ1-5|.|.|TRBV4-3
CASSQDGYRDQPQHF
TGCGCCAGCAGCCAAGATGGATATAGGGATCAGCCCCAGCATTTT
>TRBJ2-5|.|.|TRBV5-4
CASSLVGVQETQYF
TGTGCCAGCAGCTTGGTAGGGGTTCAAGAGACCCAGTACTTC
>TRBJ2-3|.|.|TRBV6-2/TRBV6-3
CASSPTGVSIDTQYF
TGTGCCAGCAGTCCGACAGGTGTTAGTATAGATACGCAGTATTTT
>TRBJ1-5|.|TRBD1|TRBV5-5
CASSLVTGGSQPQHF
TGTGCCAGCAGCTTGGTGACAGGGGGCAGTCAGCCCCAGCATTTT
>TRBJ2-5|.|TRBD2|TRBV9
CASSVADSGGTQETQYF
TGTGCCAGCAGCGTAGCCGACAGCGGGGGGACCCAAGAGACCCAGTACTTC
>TRBJ2-7|.|.|TRBV28
CASSLGSSYEQYF
TGTGCCAGCAGTTTGGGCAGTTCCTACGAGCAGTACTTC
>TRBJ1-2|.|TRBD1|TRBV6-5
CASSRLRQGNYGYTF
TGTGCCAGCAGCCGCCTTAGACAGGGGAACTATGGCTACACCTTC
>TRBJ1-6|few|.|TRBV13
CASSLAQGRSPLHF
TGTGCCAGCAGCTTAGCTCAGGGTAGGTCACCCCTCCACTTT
>TRBJ2-2|.|.|TRBV27
CASTYGWGNTGELFF
TGTGCCAGCACATATGGTTGGGGTAACACCGGGGAGCTGTTTTTT
>TRBJ2-7|.|.|TRBV7-9
CASSHPTNVDEQYF
TGTGCCAGCAGCCACCCCACCAACGTAGACGAGCAGTACTTC
>TRBJ2-3|once|TRBD2|TRBV9
CASSASGGGTDTQYF
TGTGCCAGCAGCGCTAGCGGGGGAGGCACAGATACGCAGTATTTT
>TRBJ1-4|.|TRBD1|TRBV4-1
CASSQGDRVLEKLFF
TGCGCCAGCAGCCAAGGCGACAGGGTTTTGGAAAAACTGTTTTTT
>TRBJ2-7|.|TRBD2|TRBV7-2
CASSLSGLAGQYF
TGTGCCAGCAGCCTAAGTGGCCTAGCGGGGCAGTACTTC